This T cell receptor beta chain was recovered during a study of blood T cell repertoires in COVID-19. Trimming left V 6 bases short and J 4 bases short, with 21 bases between. The CDR3 is made up of 17 amino acids. Germline CDR1 reads LNHDA; CDR2 reads SQIVND (reference sequence). This clone was detected only once. Measured with immunoSEQ multiplex PCR; TCRdb has only the in-frame clones, and not every one. The sample records 250,000 to 350,000 clones, 70% to 90% being singletons. This chain uses TRBV19 with TRBJ2-2, with a possible D match to TRBD2 (5 bases). This TCR was recovered from a woman aged 30 to 39 who had recovered from COVID-19. Sequencing was performed on PBMCs or T cells enriched from blood (not recorded which). This CDR3 reads CASRWPGESGSTGELFF. The CDR3 DNA reads TGTGCCAGTAGGTGGCCCGGGGAAAGCGGATCCACCGGGGAGCTGTTTTTT.